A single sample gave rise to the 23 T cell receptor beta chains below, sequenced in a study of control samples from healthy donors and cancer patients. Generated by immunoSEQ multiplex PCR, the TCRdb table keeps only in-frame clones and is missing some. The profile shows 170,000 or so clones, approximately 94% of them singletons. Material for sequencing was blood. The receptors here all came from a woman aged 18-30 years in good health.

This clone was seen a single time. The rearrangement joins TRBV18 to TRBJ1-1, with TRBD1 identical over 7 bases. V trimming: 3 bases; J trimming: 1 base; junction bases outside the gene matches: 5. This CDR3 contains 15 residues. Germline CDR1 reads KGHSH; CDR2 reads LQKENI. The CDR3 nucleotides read TGTGCCAGCTCACCCCGGACAGGCCAGAACACTGAAGCTTTCTTT. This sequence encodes CASSPRTGQNTEAFF.

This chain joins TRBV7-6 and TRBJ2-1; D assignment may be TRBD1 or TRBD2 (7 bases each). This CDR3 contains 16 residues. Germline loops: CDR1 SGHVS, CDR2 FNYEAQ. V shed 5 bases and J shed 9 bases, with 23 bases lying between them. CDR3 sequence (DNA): TGTGCCAGCAGCCGGGGGTCGGGGGGACAGTCACGTGAGCAGTTCTTC. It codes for CASSRGSGGQSREQFF.

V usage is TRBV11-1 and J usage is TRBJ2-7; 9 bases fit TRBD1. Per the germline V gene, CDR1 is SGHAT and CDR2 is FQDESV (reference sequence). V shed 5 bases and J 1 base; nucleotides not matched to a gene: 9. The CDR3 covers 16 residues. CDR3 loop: CASSPLGQGKSYEQYF. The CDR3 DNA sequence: TGTGCCAGCAGCCCCTTAGGACAGGGGAAGTCCTACGAGCAGTACTTC.

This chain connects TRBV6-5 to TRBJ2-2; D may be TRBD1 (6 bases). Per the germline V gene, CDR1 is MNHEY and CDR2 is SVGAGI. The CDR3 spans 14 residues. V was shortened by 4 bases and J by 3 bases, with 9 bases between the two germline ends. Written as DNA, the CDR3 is TGTGCCAGCAGTTGGGACACTTACACCGGGGAGCTGTTTTTT. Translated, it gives CASSWDTYTGELFF.

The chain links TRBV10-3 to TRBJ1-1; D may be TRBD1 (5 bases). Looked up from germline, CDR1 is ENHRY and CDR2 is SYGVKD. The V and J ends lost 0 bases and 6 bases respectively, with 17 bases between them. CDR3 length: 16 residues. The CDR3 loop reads CAISESEGALFSEAFF. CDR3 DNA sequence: TGTGCCATCAGTGAGTCGGAAGGGGCTTTATTCTCTGAAGCTTTCTTT.

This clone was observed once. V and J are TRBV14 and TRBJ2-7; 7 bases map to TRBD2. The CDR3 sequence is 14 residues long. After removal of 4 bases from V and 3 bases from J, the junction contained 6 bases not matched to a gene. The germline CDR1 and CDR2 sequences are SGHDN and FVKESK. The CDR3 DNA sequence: TGTGCCAGCAGCCCTCGCCCGGGGGGCTACGAGCAGTACTTC. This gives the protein CASSPRPGGYEQYF.

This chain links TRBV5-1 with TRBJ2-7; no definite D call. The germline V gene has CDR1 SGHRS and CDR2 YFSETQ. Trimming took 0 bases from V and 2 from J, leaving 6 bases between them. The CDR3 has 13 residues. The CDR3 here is CASSLAVAYEQYF. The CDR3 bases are TGCGCCAGCAGCTTGGCGGTAGCCTACGAGCAGTACTTC.

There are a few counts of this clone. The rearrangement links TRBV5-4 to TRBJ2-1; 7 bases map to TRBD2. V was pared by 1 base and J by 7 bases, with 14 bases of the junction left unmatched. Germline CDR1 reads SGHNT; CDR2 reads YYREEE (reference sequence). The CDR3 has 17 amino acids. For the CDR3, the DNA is TGTGCCAGCAGCTTGAATCTTTGGGGAGGGCCGGGGAATGAGCAGTTCTTC. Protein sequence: CASSLNLWGGPGNEQFF.

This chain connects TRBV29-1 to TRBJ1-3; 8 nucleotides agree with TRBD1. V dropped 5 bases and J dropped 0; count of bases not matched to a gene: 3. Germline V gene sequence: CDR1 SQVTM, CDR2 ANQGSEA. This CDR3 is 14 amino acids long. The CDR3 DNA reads TGCAGCGTTCTTGGACAGGGCTCTGGAAACACCATATATTTT. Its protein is CSVLGQGSGNTIYF.

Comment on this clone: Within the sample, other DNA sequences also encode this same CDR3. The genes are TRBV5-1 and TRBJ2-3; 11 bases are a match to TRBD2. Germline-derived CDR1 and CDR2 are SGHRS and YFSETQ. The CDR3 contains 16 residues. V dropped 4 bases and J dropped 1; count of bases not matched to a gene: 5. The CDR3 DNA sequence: TGCGCCAGCAGCCCAGGACTAGCGGGCGGCACAGATACGCAGTATTTT. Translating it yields CASSPGLAGGTDTQYF.

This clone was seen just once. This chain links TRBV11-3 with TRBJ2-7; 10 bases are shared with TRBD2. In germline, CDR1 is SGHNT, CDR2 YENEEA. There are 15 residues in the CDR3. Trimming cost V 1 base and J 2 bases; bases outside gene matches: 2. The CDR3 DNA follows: TGTGCCAGCAGCTTAGGACTAGCGGGCCCCTACGAGCAGTACTTC. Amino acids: CASSLGLAGPYEQYF.

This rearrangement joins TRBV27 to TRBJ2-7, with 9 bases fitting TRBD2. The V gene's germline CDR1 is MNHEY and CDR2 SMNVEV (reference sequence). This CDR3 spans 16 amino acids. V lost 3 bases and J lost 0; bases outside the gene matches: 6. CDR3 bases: TGTGCCAGCAGTTTTAGTCTAGCGGGAAGCTCCTACGAGCAGTACTTC. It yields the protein CASSFSLAGSSYEQYF.

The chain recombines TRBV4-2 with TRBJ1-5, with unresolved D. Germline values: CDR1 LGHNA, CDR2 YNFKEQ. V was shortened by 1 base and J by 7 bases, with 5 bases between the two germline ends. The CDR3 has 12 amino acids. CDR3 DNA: TGTGCCAGCAGCCAAGGTCCCCAGCCCCAGCATTTT. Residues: CASSQGPQPQHF.

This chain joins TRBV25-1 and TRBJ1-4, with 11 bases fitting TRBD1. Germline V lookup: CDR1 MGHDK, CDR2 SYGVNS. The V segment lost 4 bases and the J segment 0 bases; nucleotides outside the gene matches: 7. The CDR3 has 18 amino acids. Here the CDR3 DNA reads TGTGCCAGCAGTGCTGTCCCGGGACAGGGGGCAACTAATGAAAAACTGTTTTTT. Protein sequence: CASSAVPGQGATNEKLFF.

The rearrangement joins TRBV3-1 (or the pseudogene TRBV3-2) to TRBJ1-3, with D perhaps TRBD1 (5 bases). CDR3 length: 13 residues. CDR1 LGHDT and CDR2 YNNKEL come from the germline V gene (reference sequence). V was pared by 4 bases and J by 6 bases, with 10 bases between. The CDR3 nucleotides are TGTGCCAGCAGCCCCTCCGGGGCAAACACCATATATTTT. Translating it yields CASSPSGANTIYF.

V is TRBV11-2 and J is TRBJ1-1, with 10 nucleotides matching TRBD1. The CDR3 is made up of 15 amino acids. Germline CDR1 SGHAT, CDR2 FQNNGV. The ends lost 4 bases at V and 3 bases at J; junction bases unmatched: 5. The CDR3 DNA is TGTGCCAGCAGCTCGGGGACAGGGGATGACACTGAAGCTTTCTTT. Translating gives CASSSGTGDDTEAFF. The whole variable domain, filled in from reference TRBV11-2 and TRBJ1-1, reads EAGVAQSPRYKIIEKRQSVAFWCNPISGHATLYWYQQILGQGPKLLIQFQNNGVVDDSQLPKDRFSAERLKGVDSTLKIQPAKLEDSAVYLCASSSGTGDDTEAFFGQGTRLTVV.

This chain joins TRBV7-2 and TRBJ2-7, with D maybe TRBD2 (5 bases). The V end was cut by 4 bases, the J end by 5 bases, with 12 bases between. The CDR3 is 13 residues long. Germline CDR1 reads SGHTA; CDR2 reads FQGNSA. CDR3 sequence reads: CASSYTRAHEQYF. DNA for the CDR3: TGTGCCAGCAGCTATACTAGAGCCCACGAGCAGTACTTC.

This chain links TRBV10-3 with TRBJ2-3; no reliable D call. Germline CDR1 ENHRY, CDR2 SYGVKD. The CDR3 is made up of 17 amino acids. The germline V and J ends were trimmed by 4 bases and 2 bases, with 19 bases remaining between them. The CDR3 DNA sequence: TGTGCCATCAGTGCGCGGTCCCTTAAAGTCTCCACAGATACGCAGTATTTT. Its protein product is CAISARSLKVSTDTQYF.

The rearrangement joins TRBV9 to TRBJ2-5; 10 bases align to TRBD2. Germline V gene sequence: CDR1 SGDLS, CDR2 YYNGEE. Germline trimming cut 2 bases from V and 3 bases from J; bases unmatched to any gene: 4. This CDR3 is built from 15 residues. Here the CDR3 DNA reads TGTGCCAGCAGCGTGAGCGGGAGGGCCGAAGAGACCCAGTACTTC. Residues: CASSVSGRAEETQYF.

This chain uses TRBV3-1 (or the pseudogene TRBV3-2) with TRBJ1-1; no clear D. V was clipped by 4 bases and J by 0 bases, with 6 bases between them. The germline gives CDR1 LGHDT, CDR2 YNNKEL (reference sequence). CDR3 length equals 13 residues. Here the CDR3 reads CASSLGVNTEAFF. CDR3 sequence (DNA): TGTGCCAGCAGCCTCGGAGTGAACACTGAAGCTTTCTTT.

In DNA, the CDR3 is TGCGCCAGCAGCTTGGGGCAGGGGAGCACTGAAGCTTTCTTT. This gives the protein CASSLGQGSTEAFF. The V call is TRBV5-1, the J call TRBJ1-1; weak D call: TRBD1 (6 bases). V was clipped by 0 bases and J by 4 bases, with 10 bases between them. The CDR3 has 14 amino acids. Looked up from germline, CDR1 is SGHRS and CDR2 is YFSETQ.

The CDR3 bases are TGTGCCAGCAGTGAGTTCTCGGAGGAATCGGGGGCCTATGGCTACACCTTC. The encoded protein is CASSEFSEESGAYGYTF. The gene calls are TRBV6-4 and TRBJ1-2; tentative D call: TRBD1 (6 bases). V dropped 3 bases and J dropped 4 bases, with 21 bases sitting between them. Germline V gene data show CDR1 as MRHNA and CDR2 as SNTAGT. This CDR3 spans 17 amino acids.

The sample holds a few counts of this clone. CDR3 DNA sequence: TGTGCCAGCACAGCTGGTATTCACGGGGAGCTGTTTTTT. It is translated as CASTAGIHGELFF. The chain carries TRBV7-9 and TRBJ2-2; D ambiguous. The CDR3 is made up of 13 amino acids. The V gene's germline CDR1 is SEHNR and CDR2 FQNEAQ (reference sequence). Trimming pared 7 bases from V and 7 bases from J, leaving 13 bases between.